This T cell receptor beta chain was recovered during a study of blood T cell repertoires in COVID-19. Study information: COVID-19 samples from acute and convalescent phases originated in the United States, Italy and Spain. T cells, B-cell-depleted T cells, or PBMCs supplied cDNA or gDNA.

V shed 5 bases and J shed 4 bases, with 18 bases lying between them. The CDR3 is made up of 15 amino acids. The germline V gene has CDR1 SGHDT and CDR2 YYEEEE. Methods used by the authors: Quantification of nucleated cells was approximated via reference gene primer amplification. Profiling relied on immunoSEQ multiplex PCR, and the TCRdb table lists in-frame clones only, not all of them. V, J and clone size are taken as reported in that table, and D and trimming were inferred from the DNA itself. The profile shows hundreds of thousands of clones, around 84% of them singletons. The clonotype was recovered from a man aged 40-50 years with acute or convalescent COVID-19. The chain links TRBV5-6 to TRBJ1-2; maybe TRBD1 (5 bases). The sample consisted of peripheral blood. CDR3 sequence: CASSTAVRGTYGYTF. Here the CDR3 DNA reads TGTGCCAGCAGTACCGCGGTCCGGGGGACCTATGGCTACACCTTC.